Described below is a single T cell receptor beta chain sequence and its context. This record belongs to a study of technical replicates of blood from a few donors. The CDR3 loop spans 13 amino acids. The germline gives CDR1 SGHAT, CDR2 FQNNGV. V was pared by 0 bases and J by 6 bases, with 9 bases between. Assay used: immunoSEQ multiplex PCR; TCRdb lists only in-frame clones, some missing. The sample consists of some 78,000 clones, just under 95% of them appearing once. The material sequenced was T cells isolated from PBMCs. The chain combines TRBV11-2 with TRBJ2-7; D may be TRBD2 (6 bases). The receptor comes from a human donor in good health. The CDR3 region is CASSLDMGGEQYF. CDR3 nucleotides: TGTGCCAGCAGCTTAGACATGGGGGGCGAGCAGTACTTC.